Below, 22 T cell receptor beta chains from the same sample are listed, as sequenced in a study of regulatory T cells in long-lasting Graves disease. The time point denotes: newly diagnosed GD, antithyroid drugs for less than 3 months. Construction of the TCR library relied on RNA isolated from PBMCs. Relying on iRepertoire HTBI primers and Arm-PCR of CDR3 regions, the team built TCR beta libraries. TCRdb re-derived calls from the multiplex PCR reads in MiXCR, one entry per CDR3 protein. Found here are more than 350,000 distinct CDR3 sequences, about 15% of them singletons; the top ten hold 16%. The sample also formed part of further work on T cells in Graves' hyperthyroidism and ophthalmopathy.

The sample in question was peripheral blood mononuclear cells (PBMCs), obtained at new diagnosis, from a patient treated with antithyroid drugs. The receptors stem from a woman between 25 and 40 years old with Graves disease.

This clonotype was seen repeatedly, ten times or more. This sequence joins TRBV24-1 and TRBJ2-1; TRBD1 is a possible D gene (5 bases). With 4 bases removed from V and 6 bases from J, the gap between germline ends came to 9 bases. This CDR3 has 13 residues. Germline V gene lookup returns CDR1 KGHDR and CDR2 SFDVKD. Here the CDR3 reads CATSDLDSNEQFF. CDR3 DNA sequence: TGTGCCACCAGTGACCTCGACAGCAATGAGCAGTTCTTC.

This clonotype was recorded many times. V is TRBV7-3 and J is TRBJ2-3, with 10 bases aligning to TRBD2. Per the germline V gene, CDR1 is SGHTA and CDR2 is FQGTGA. V was clipped by 1 base and J by 2 bases; unmatched bases: 3. CDR3 size: 16 residues. For the CDR3, the DNA is TGTGCCAGCAGCTTAAGAGGACTAGCGGCCACAGATACGCAGTATTTT. This translates into CASSLRGLAATDTQYF.

CDR3 coding DNA: TGTGCCAGCAGCTTTGCGGGAGGGCCAGCGGAGACCCAGTACTTC. Protein sequence: CASSFAGGPAETQYF. The chain has TRBV7-2 and TRBJ2-5; TRBD2 matches at 9 bases. This CDR3 has 15 amino acids. The ends lost 3 bases at V and 5 bases at J; junction bases unmatched: 7. Germline V gene data show CDR1 as SGHTA and CDR2 as FQGNSA.

Comment on this clonotype: The DNA is omitted, as the CDR3 cannot be located on it reliably, and the CDR3 follows TCRdb's listing. The chain links TRBV20-1 to TRBJ2-7; the D call TRBD1 from the table was never checked on the DNA. The CDR3 totals 15 residues, both ends included. Germline CDR1 is DFQATT and CDR2 is SNEGSKA (reference sequence). Here the CDR3 reads CSATPSWDRTYEQYF.

This clonotype was counted at least ten times. The rearrangement links TRBV7-2 to TRBJ2-1, with D perhaps TRBD2 (6 bases). Germline V gene sequence: CDR1 SGHTA, CDR2 FQGNSA. The CDR3 has 13 residues. Between the trimmed V and J ends, which lost 1 base and 8 bases, there was a span of 9 bases. CDR3 nucleotides: TGTGCCAGCAGCTTAGTTCTAGCGTATGAGCAGTTCTTC. It encodes CASSLVLAYEQFF.

This clonotype occurred a few times. This chain uses TRBV30 with TRBJ1-2; D call uncertain. Germline values: CDR1 GTSNPN, CDR2 SVGIG (reference sequence). The CDR3 is 15 residues long. Trimming pared 0 bases from V and 0 bases from J, leaving 11 bases between. The CDR3 is CAWSVSGSTNYGYTF. The DNA of the CDR3 is TGTGCCTGGAGTGTTTCCGGGAGTACTAACTATGGCTACACCTTC.

This clonotype was seen many times. The CDR3 coding sequence is TGTGCCAGCAGCTTAGGGGTGTGGACGGAGACCCAGTACTTC. Translating gives CASSLGVWTETQYF. The V gene is TRBV7-9, the J gene TRBJ2-5; no definite D call. The CDR3 loop spans 14 amino acids. Trimming stripped 1 base from V and 5 bases from J, with 11 bases between. Per the germline V gene, CDR1 is SEHNR and CDR2 is FQNEAQ (reference sequence).

In its sample, this clonotype was seen many times. The V call is TRBV6-1, the J call TRBJ1-4; a possible D gene is TRBD1 (6 bases). V lost 2 bases and J 0 bases, leaving 16 bases between the germline ends. Germline assignment: CDR1 MNHNS and CDR2 SASEGT. This CDR3 comprises 18 residues. The CDR3 sequence is CASSEYGWQGSTNEKLFF. In DNA, the CDR3 is TGTGCCAGCAGTGAATATGGGTGGCAGGGGTCAACTAATGAAAAACTGTTTTTT.

The chain recombines TRBV7-6 with TRBJ2-2; 8 nucleotides match TRBD2. The CDR3 covers 16 residues. CDR1 is SGHVS, CDR2 FNYEAQ, per germline. V trimming: 7 bases; J trimming: 7 bases; junction bases outside the gene matches: 14. In nucleotides, the CDR3 is TGTGCCAGCATGGGGCGCGGCGGGAGGTTGGTCGGGGAGCTGTTTTTT. Protein product: CASMGRGGRLVGELFF.

This clonotype has only one observation. The V call is TRBV15, the J call TRBJ1-1; a possible D gene is TRBD1 (5 bases). From germline, CDR1 is LNHNV and CDR2 YYDKDF (reference sequence). The V and J ends lost 9 bases and 2 bases respectively, with 10 bases between them. The CDR3 runs 12 residues. The CDR3 bases are TGTGCCACGAAGGGGCTAAACACTGAAGCTTTCTTT. Its translation is CATKGLNTEAFF.

The chain uses TRBV6-1 and TRBJ2-1; the match to TRBD2 covers 10 bases. V lost 1 base, J lost 0 bases, and 12 bases stayed unmatched. The germline V gene has CDR1 MNHNS and CDR2 SASEGT. This CDR3 contains 20 residues. The CDR3 DNA sequence: TGTGCCAGCAGTGAAGGGAGGGAGCTAGCGGGGGTGAGCTCCTACAATGAGCAGTTCTTC. It encodes CASSEGRELAGVSSYNEQFF.

As regards this clonotype: A much more abundant neighbour one base away suggests this may be a read error. The chain has TRBV10-3 and TRBJ1-1; D gene uncertain. The CDR3 runs to 13 residues. Trimming stripped 5 bases from V and 2 bases from J, with 9 bases between. Germline V gene sequence: CDR1 ENHRY, CDR2 SYGVKD. The CDR3 region has the DNA TGTGCCATCAGTTTGGGCTACAACACTGAAGCTTTCTTT. It yields the protein CAISLGYNTEAFF.

V gene TRBV20-1 combines with J gene TRBJ2-3, with 7 bases identical to TRBD1. This CDR3 comprises 14 residues. Germline V gene sequence: CDR1 DFQATT, CDR2 SNEGSKA (reference sequence). Trimming cost V 6 bases and J 1 base; bases outside gene matches: 7. As DNA, the CDR3 is TGCAGTGCGGGGACAGCTTCGGGCACAGATACGCAGTATTTT. Its translation: CSAGTASGTDTQYF.

The CDR3 sequence is CASSPQGLGWAIYGYTF. The CDR3 nucleotides are TGTGCCAGCTCACCACAGGGATTGGGATGGGCAATATATGGCTACACCTTC. The V and J genes are TRBV18 and TRBJ1-2; D is uncertain. The CDR3 is made up of 17 amino acids. The germline V and J ends were trimmed by 1 base and 5 bases, with 20 bases remaining between them. CDR1 KGHSH and CDR2 LQKENI come from the germline V gene.

This clonotype has a handful of counts. Here the CDR3 reads CASSLGPSASGNTIYF. DNA for the CDR3: TGTGCCAGCAGCCTGGGGCCCTCCGCCTCTGGAAACACCATATATTTT. The chain uses TRBV6-1 and TRBJ1-3; possibly TRBD1 for D (5 bases). Germline CDR1 MNHNS, CDR2 SASEGT. CDR3 length equals 16 residues. Trimming shortened V by 6 bases and J by 0 bases, and 15 bases separated the two germline ends.

In the case of this clonotype: A much larger clone sits a single nucleotide away, making a read error possible. The chain is built from TRBV30 and TRBJ1-2, with 11 bases aligning to TRBD1. V was clipped by 5 bases and J by 6 bases; unmatched bases: 11. This CDR3 spans 15 amino acids. Germline V CDR1 and CDR2: GTSNPN, SVGIG (reference sequence). In DNA form, the CDR3 reads TGTGCCTGGCAGCAGGACAGGGGGCTTCTGAATGGCTACACCTTC. This translates into CAWQQDRGLLNGYTF.

The rearrangement uses TRBV19 and TRBJ1-1; no firm D call. The CDR3 covers 12 residues. Deletions cut 6 bases from V and 6 bases from J, with 11 bases between. Per germline, CDR1 LNHDA and CDR2 SQIVND (reference sequence). CDR3: CASRGERSEAFF. The CDR3 DNA reads as TGTGCCAGTAGAGGCGAGCGGTCTGAAGCTTTCTTT.

This clonotype was seen many times. The chain is built from TRBV20-1 and TRBJ2-7; 7 bases match TRBD2. The germline gives CDR1 DFQATT, CDR2 SNEGSKA (reference sequence). The V and J ends lost 1 base and 10 bases, in that order; junction bases with no gene match: 10. There are 13 residues in the CDR3. In DNA, the CDR3 is TGCAGTGCTAGAGGGCTGGCGGGAGATCGTCAGTACTTC. This codes for CSARGLAGDRQYF.

This clonotype was counted between two and nine times. V and J are TRBV6-1 and TRBJ2-1; D not resolved. The V end lost 6 bases, the J end lost 8 bases, and 8 bases lay between the germline ends. This CDR3 is built from 11 residues. Germline CDR1 MNHNS, CDR2 SASEGT. The CDR3 coding sequence is TGTGCCAGCAGACCAACTTATGAGCAGTTCTTC. As protein: CASRPTYEQFF.

Many counts were recorded for this clonotype. V usage is TRBV28 and J usage is TRBJ1-5; D unclear. The CDR3 totals 18 residues. The germline V gene has CDR1 MDHEN and CDR2 SYDVKM. V was pared by 5 bases and J by 0 bases, with 20 bases between. CDR3 region: CASSHTETDSYSNQPQHF. CDR3 in DNA: TGTGCCAGCAGTCATACGGAGACGGACTCCTATAGCAATCAGCCCCAGCATTTT.

At least ten counts were recorded for this clonotype. This rearrangement joins TRBV7-2 to TRBJ2-7; D is possibly TRBD2 (5 bases). There are 15 residues in the CDR3. Germline CDR1 SGHTA, CDR2 FQGNSA. V lost 1 base and J 6 bases, leaving 16 bases between the germline ends. The CDR3 region is CASSLETRGFGEQYF. The CDR3 DNA follows: TGTGCCAGCAGCTTAGAGACTCGGGGATTCGGCGAGCAGTACTTC.

This clonotype was detected many times. V usage is TRBV9 and J usage is TRBJ2-5, with D uncertain. The CDR3 is 14 residues long. The V and J ends lost 1 base and 2 bases respectively, with 9 bases between them. Germline loops: CDR1 SGDLS, CDR2 YYNGEE. The CDR3 reads CASSVSTGQETQYF. The CDR3, as DNA: TGTGCCAGCAGCGTATCGACGGGTCAAGAGACCCAGTACTTC.